What follows is one TCR beta chain and its context. The use of a sample-barcoded 5' primer and a J-beta primer mix characterized a second PCR of roughly 7 to 11 cycles. TCRdb fed the 5' RACE reads into MiXCR, producing one record per CDR3 protein. This table holds about 1.5 million distinct CDR3 sequences, about 42% found once. These data are taken from a study of blood T cells in healthy people across ages. The CDR3 is 15 residues long. Germline V gene data show CDR1 as SGHAT and CDR2 as FQNNGV. Trimming stripped 5 bases from V and 0 bases from J, with 11 bases between. This receptor was obtained from a woman between 18 and 30 years old in good health. The rearrangement links TRBV11-2 to TRBJ2-1; D ambiguous. The sequencing input was blood. CDR3 nucleotides: TGTGCCAGCAGCACCCGGTTTAGCTCCTACAATGAGCAGTTCTTC. It specifies CASSTRFSSYNEQFF.